This T cell receptor beta chain was sequenced during a study of T cells in Graves' hyperthyroidism and ophthalmopathy. There are many counts of this clonotype. V lost 3 bases, J lost 2 bases, and 11 bases lay in between. Germline loops: CDR1 MNHNY, CDR2 SVGAGI (reference sequence). The CDR3 is made up of 14 amino acids. Amplified regions were TCR beta CDR3 sequences from RNA transcripts. First-round RT-PCR targeting the TCR CDR3 was performed with the HTBI primer set. TCRdb processed the multiplex PCR reads anew with MiXCR; each CDR3 protein has one entry. Among around 700,000 distinct CDR3 sequences, 30% to 40% were seen once, and the ten largest hold 30% to 40%.

The sequenced sample consisted of blood. The receptor was isolated from a woman aged 40 to 50 with Graves' hyperthyroidism. The gene calls are TRBV6-6 and TRBJ2-7; D unresolved. This CDR3 reads CASSYGFPTYEQYF. The CDR3 nucleotides are TGTGCCAGCAGTTATGGCTTTCCGACCTACGAGCAGTACTTC.